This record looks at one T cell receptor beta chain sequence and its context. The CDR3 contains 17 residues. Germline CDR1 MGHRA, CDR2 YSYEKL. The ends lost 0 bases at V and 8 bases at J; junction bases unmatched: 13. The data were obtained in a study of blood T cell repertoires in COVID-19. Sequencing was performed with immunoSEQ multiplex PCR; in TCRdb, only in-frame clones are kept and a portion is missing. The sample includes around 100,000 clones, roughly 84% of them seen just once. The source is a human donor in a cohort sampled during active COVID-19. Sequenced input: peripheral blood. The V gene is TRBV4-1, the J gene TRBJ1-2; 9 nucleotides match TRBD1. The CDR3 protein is CASSQDMGDRVLKGYTF. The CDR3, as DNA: TGCGCCAGCAGCCAAGATATGGGGGACAGGGTTCTTAAGGGCTACACCTTC.